The clone carrying this T cell receptor (beta chain) showed up just once. The data derive from a study of control samples from healthy donors and cancer patients. This CDR3 has 13 amino acids. V gave up 7 bases and J gave up 3 bases, with 12 bases separating them. Germline V gene lookup returns CDR1 MGHDK and CDR2 SYGVNS. Sequencing used immunoSEQ multiplex PCR; TCRdb keeps in-frame clones, though not all of them. The sample consists of 120,000 to 150,000 clones, about 91% of them appearing once. Material: blood. The genes are TRBV25-1 and TRBJ1-2, with D tentatively TRBD1 (5 bases). The clonotype originates from a man aged 25-45 years in good health. CDR3 DNA sequence: TGTGCCAGCATGCAGGGAGGCTACTATGGCTACACCTTC. Its translation: CASMQGGYYGYTF.